The 12 T cell receptor beta chains below all came from one sample that was sequenced in a study of blood T cell repertoires in COVID-19. The table came from immunoSEQ multiplex PCR; TCRdb's copy has only in-frame clones and leaves some out. This sample has roughly 78,000 clones, with approximately 86% found just once. The sample comprised peripheral blood. These receptor sequences come from a woman between 55 and 75 years old with acute or convalescent COVID-19.

This chain uses TRBV29-1 with TRBJ2-3; 14 nucleotides align to TRBD2. Losses at the gene ends were 6 bases for V and 0 bases for J; bases not matched to a gene: 5. Germline V gives CDR1 SQVTM, CDR2 ANQGSEA. The CDR3 spans 16 residues. CDR3 sequence reads: CSVGLAGANSTDTQYF. CDR3 nucleotides: TGCAGCGTGGGACTAGCGGGAGCTAATAGCACAGATACGCAGTATTTT.

The chain carries TRBV7-9 and TRBJ2-5, with a tentative D call TRBD1 (6 bases). The CDR3 is 16 amino acids. V shed 1 base and J shed 2 bases, with 14 bases lying between them. CDR1 and CDR2 from the germline V gene are SEHNR and FQNEAQ (reference sequence). The CDR3 DNA sequence: TGTGCCAGCAGCTTAGAGGGCCAGGGGCTTCAAGAGACCCAGTACTTC. This encodes CASSLEGQGLQETQYF.

This clone was detected once. The rearrangement joins TRBV14 to TRBJ1-2; 9 nucleotides match TRBD1. The V and J ends lost 10 bases and 9 bases, in that order; junction bases with no gene match: 6. The CDR3 length is 11 residues. The germline gives CDR1 SGHDN, CDR2 FVKESK. CDR3 DNA: TGTGCCACCAGACAGGGGGTGAGCTACACCTTC. It yields the protein CATRQGVSYTF. Drawing the rest from reference TRBV14 and TRBJ1-2, the complete variable domain is EAGVTQFPSHSVIEKGQTVTLRCDPISGHDNLYWYRRVMGKEIKFLLHFVKESKQDESGMPNNRFLAERTGGTYSTLKVQPAELEDSGVYFCATRQGVSYTFGSGTRLTVV.

The rearrangement links TRBV5-6 to TRBJ2-5, with 9 nucleotides matching TRBD1. Looked up from germline, CDR1 is SGHDT and CDR2 is YYEEEE. The CDR3 totals 15 residues. Trimming at V came to 4 bases and at J to 1 base, leaving 5 bases not matched to a gene. The CDR3 here is CASSQGQGFQETQYF. The CDR3 DNA sequence: TGTGCCAGCAGCCAAGGACAGGGGTTCCAAGAGACCCAGTACTTC.

The rearrangement links TRBV6-1 to TRBJ1-5, with D perhaps TRBD1 (6 bases). Germline CDR1 reads MNHNS; CDR2 reads SASEGT. Trimming removed 3 bases from V and 7 bases from J, with 16 bases in between. The CDR3 has 15 residues. The CDR3: CASSDGGGAEQPQHF. CDR3 DNA: TGTGCCAGCAGTGACGGTGGGGGGGCCGAACAGCCCCAGCATTTT.

The J gene is TRBJ2-1, the V gene TRBV27; 10 bases are shared with TRBD2. The germline V gene has CDR1 MNHEY and CDR2 SMNVEV (reference sequence). The CDR3 spans 15 residues. The V gene end was trimmed by 5 bases and the J gene end by 6 bases; junction bases not matched to a gene: 7. CDR3: CASSMLAGASNEQFF. In DNA form, the CDR3 reads TGTGCCAGCAGTATGCTAGCGGGAGCCTCCAATGAGCAGTTCTTC.

The genes are TRBV30 and TRBJ2-3; possibly TRBD1 for D (6 bases). The CDR3 is 14 residues long. Germline V lookup: CDR1 GTSNPN, CDR2 SVGIG (reference sequence). V was clipped by 1 base and J by 0 bases, with 8 bases between them. This CDR3 reads CAWSGQGSTDTQYF. CDR3 bases: TGTGCCTGGAGTGGGCAGGGGAGCACAGATACGCAGTATTTT. Using reference TRBV30 and TRBJ2-3 for the parts outside the CDR3, the full variable domain is SQTIHQWPATLVQPVGSPLSLECTVEGTSNPNLYWYRQAAGRGLQLLFYSVGIGQISSEVPQNLSASRPQDRQFILSSKKLLLSDSGFYLCAWSGQGSTDTQYFGPGTRLTVL.

The genes are TRBV24-1 and TRBJ1-2, with D perhaps matching TRBD1 (6 bases). Germline V gene data show CDR1 as KGHDR and CDR2 as SFDVKD. The CDR3 length is 15 residues. V shed 9 bases and J shed 4 bases, with 20 bases lying between them. The chain's CDR3 is CATQGSGALSYGYTF. The CDR3 DNA is TGTGCCACCCAAGGTTCAGGGGCTCTTTCCTATGGCTACACCTTC.

The rearrangement joins TRBV2 to TRBJ1-3; TRBD1 is a possible D gene (6 bases). This CDR3 is 13 amino acids long. V was cut by 4 bases and J by 5 bases, with 9 bases left in between. The V gene's germline CDR1 is SNHLY and CDR2 FYNNEI. The CDR3 nucleotides are TGTGCCAGCAGTGGCAGGGGTAGAAACACCATATATTTT. Its translation: CASSGRGRNTIYF. The variable domain in full, with the rest retrieved from reference TRBV2 and TRBJ1-3, is EPEVTQTPSHQVTQMGQEVILRCVPISNHLYFYWYRQILGQKVEFLVSFYNNEISEKSEIFDDQFSVERPDGSNFTLKIRSTKLEDSAMYFCASSGRGRNTIYFGEGSWLTVV.

Only one count was recorded for this clone. This chain uses TRBV4-3 with TRBJ2-3, with a weak D call TRBD2 (5 bases). Trimming left V 1 base short and J 2 bases short, with 13 bases between. This CDR3 comprises 16 residues. Germline V gene data show CDR1 as LGHNA and CDR2 as YSLEER. This CDR3 reads CASSQGLLEPTDTQYF. DNA of the CDR3: TGCGCCAGCAGCCAAGGGCTACTAGAGCCCACAGATACGCAGTATTTT.

This clone has a single count. The chain joins TRBV7-2 to TRBJ2-7; 7 nucleotides agree with TRBD1. Germline CDR1 SGHTA, CDR2 FQGNSA. V lost 5 bases and J lost 4; bases outside the gene matches: 11. The CDR3 covers 15 residues. The CDR3 sequence: CASSPIGDSTYEQYF. The CDR3 bases are TGTGCCAGCAGCCCTATTGGGGACAGCACTTACGAGCAGTACTTC. Complete variable domain (other parts from reference TRBV7-2 and TRBJ2-7): GAGVSQSPSNKVTEKGKDVELRCDPISGHTALYWYRQSLGQGLEFLIYFQGNSAPDKSGLPSDRFSAERTGGSVSTLTIQRTQQEDSAVYLCASSPIGDSTYEQYFGPGTRLTVT.

This sequence joins TRBV27 and TRBJ2-1; tentatively, D is TRBD2 (6 bases). Trimming stripped 4 bases from V and 8 bases from J, with 18 bases between. The CDR3 is made up of 15 amino acids. The germline V gene encodes CDR1 MNHEY and CDR2 SMNVEV (reference sequence). Here the CDR3 reads CASSSEGWGGDEQFF. In DNA form, the CDR3 reads TGTGCCAGCAGTTCGGAGGGGTGGGGTGGGGATGAGCAGTTCTTC.